The rows below give T cell receptor beta chains drawn from one sample of a study of T-cell reconstitution after alpha-beta-depleted transplantation in children. TCRdb passed the PCR reads through MiXCR, listing each CDR3 protein once. Of about 580,000 distinct CDR3 sequences listed, over 20% are singletons. The specimen was PBMCs, collected before TCRalphabeta/CD19-depleted stem cell transplant. Receptors were obtained from a boy under two years old with Wiskott-Aldrich syndrome, due to receive a stem cell transplant. CDR3s include the opening cysteine and the closing phenylalanine or tryptophan. D genes are given only for firm matches. Clone size appears in some rows only: once, few, many, or a class for an expanded clone.

CDR3 length: 17; J gene: TRBJ2-1; clone size: -; V gene: TRBV7-2; D gene: TRBD2; CDR3 protein: CASSPWTSGAAYNEQFF; CDR3 DNA: TGTGCCAGCAGCCCCTGGACTAGCGGGGCTGCCTACAATGAGCAGTTCTTC
CDR3 length: 15; J gene: TRBJ2-5; clone size: -; V gene: TRBV7-9; D gene: TRBD2; CDR3 protein: CASILSGIDQETQYF; CDR3 DNA: TGTGCCAGCATCCTTAGCGGGATCGACCAAGAGACCCAGTACTTC
CDR3 length: 15; J gene: TRBJ2-1; clone size: few; V gene: TRBV7-3; D gene: TRBD2; CDR3 protein: CASSLEAGGWNEQFF; CDR3 DNA: TGTGCCAGCAGCTTAGAAGCGGGAGGATGGAATGAGCAGTTCTTC
CDR3 length: 14; J gene: TRBJ2-5; clone size: -; V gene: TRBV5-1; D gene: -; CDR3 protein: CASSLGRVKETQYF; CDR3 DNA: TGCGCCAGCAGCTTGGGGCGGGTTAAAGAGACCCAGTACTTC
CDR3 length: 15; J gene: TRBJ1-5; clone size: -; V gene: TRBV11-2; D gene: -; CDR3 protein: CASSLSPGGNQPQHF; CDR3 DNA: TGTGCCAGCAGCTTAAGCCCGGGTGGCAATCAGCCCCAGCATTTT
CDR3 length: 13; J gene: TRBJ2-7; clone size: -; V gene: TRBV4-2; D gene: TRBD1; CDR3 protein: CASSQGTGDEQYF; CDR3 DNA: TGTGCCAGCAGCCAAGGGACAGGGGACGAGCAGTACTTC
CDR3 length: 15; J gene: TRBJ2-3; clone size: -; V gene: TRBV5-1; D gene: TRBD1; CDR3 protein: CASSPGQDVTDTQYF; CDR3 DNA: TGCGCCAGCAGCCCGGGACAGGATGTCACAGATACGCAGTATTTT
CDR3 length: 13; J gene: TRBJ2-1; clone size: few; V gene: TRBV12-3/TRBV12-4; D gene: -; CDR3 protein: CASSLTILGGQFF; CDR3 DNA: TGTGCCAGCAGTTTAACAATACTAGGGGGGCAGTTCTTC
CDR3 length: 11; J gene: TRBJ2-1; clone size: few; V gene: TRBV6-5; D gene: -; CDR3 protein: CASSTPHEQFF; CDR3 DNA: TGTGCCAGCAGTACCCCCCATGAGCAGTTCTTC
CDR3 length: 16; J gene: TRBJ2-1; clone size: -; V gene: TRBV12-3/TRBV12-4; D gene: -; CDR3 protein: CASSLDRARTYNEQFF; CDR3 DNA: TGTGCCAGCAGTTTAGACAGAGCTAGAACTTACAATGAGCAGTTCTTC
CDR3 length: 17; J gene: TRBJ2-2; clone size: -; V gene: TRBV6-1; D gene: TRBD2; CDR3 protein: CASSRRGLAGYAGELFF; CDR3 DNA: TGTGCCAGCAGCCGGAGGGGACTAGCGGGATACGCCGGGGAGCTGTTTTTT
CDR3 length: 15; J gene: TRBJ2-7; clone size: few; V gene: TRBV20-1; D gene: -; CDR3 protein: CSASDRETKDYEQYF; CDR3 DNA: TGCAGTGCTTCCGACCGGGAGACAAAGGACTACGAGCAGTACTTC
CDR3 length: 14; J gene: TRBJ1-3; clone size: -; V gene: TRBV7-8; D gene: -; CDR3 protein: CASSLQGYPNTIYF; CDR3 DNA: TGTGCCAGCAGCTTGCAGGGGTATCCAAACACCATATATTTT
CDR3 length: 19; J gene: TRBJ2-6; clone size: few; V gene: TRBV11-2; D gene: TRBD1; CDR3 protein: CASSPSSTGGAAGANVLTF; CDR3 DNA: TGTGCCAGCAGCCCCTCGTCGACAGGGGGCGCAGCTGGGGCCAACGTCCTGACTTTC
CDR3 length: 15; J gene: TRBJ2-7; clone size: once; V gene: TRBV4-1; D gene: TRBD2; CDR3 protein: CASSLLTSGTHEQYF; CDR3 DNA: TGCGCCAGCAGCCTACTGACTAGCGGGACCCACGAGCAGTACTTC
CDR3 length: 15; J gene: TRBJ2-3; clone size: -; V gene: TRBV20-1; D gene: TRBD2; CDR3 protein: CSARLLAGRVDTQYF; CDR3 DNA: TGCAGTGCTAGACTGCTAGCGGGGAGGGTAGATACGCAGTATTTT
CDR3 length: 14; J gene: TRBJ2-1; clone size: -; V gene: TRBV7-2; D gene: TRBD1; CDR3 protein: CASSRQGSSNEQFF; CDR3 DNA: TGTGCCAGCAGTCGACAGGGTTCGAGCAATGAGCAGTTCTTC
CDR3 length: 16; J gene: TRBJ2-3; clone size: few; V gene: TRBV7-9; D gene: TRBD1; CDR3 protein: CASSLGTGIKTDTQYF; CDR3 DNA: TGTGCCAGCAGCTTAGGGACAGGGATTAAAACAGATACGCAGTATTTT
CDR3 length: 16; J gene: TRBJ2-1; clone size: few; V gene: TRBV12-3/TRBV12-4; D gene: -; CDR3 protein: CASSFGQGWAYNEQFF; CDR3 DNA: TGTGCCAGCAGTTTCGGGCAGGGGTGGGCCTACAATGAGCAGTTCTTC
CDR3 length: 17; J gene: TRBJ2-2; clone size: few; V gene: TRBV10-3; D gene: TRBD2; CDR3 protein: CAISTPWRGKDTGELFF; CDR3 DNA: TGTGCCATCAGTACTCCCTGGCGGGGGAAGGACACCGGGGAGCTGTTTTTT